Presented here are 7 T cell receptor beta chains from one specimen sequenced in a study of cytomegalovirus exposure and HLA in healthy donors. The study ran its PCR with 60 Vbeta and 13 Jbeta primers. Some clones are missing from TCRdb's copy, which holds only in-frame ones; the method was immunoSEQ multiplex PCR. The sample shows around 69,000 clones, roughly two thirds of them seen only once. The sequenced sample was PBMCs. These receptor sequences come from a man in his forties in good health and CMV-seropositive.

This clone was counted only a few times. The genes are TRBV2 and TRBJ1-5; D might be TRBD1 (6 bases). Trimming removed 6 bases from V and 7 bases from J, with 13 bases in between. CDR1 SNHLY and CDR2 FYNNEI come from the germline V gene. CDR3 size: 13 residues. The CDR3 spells CASSLGQWQPQHF. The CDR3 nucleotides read TGTGCCAGCAGCCTTGGACAGTGGCAGCCCCAGCATTTT.

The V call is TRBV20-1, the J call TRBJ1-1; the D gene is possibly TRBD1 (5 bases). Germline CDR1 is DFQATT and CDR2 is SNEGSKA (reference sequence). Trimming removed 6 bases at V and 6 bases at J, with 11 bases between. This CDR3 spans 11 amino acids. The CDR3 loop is CSALPGAEAFF. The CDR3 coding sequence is TGCAGTGCCCTCCCGGGGGCTGAAGCTTTCTTT.

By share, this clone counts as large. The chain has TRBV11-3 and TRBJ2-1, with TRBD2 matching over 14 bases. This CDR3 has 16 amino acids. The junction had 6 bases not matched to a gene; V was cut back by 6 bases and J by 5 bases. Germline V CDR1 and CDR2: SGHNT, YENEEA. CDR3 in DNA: TGTGCCAGCAGTCTCGGGGGACTAGCGGGAGACAATGAGCAGTTCTTC. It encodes CASSLGGLAGDNEQFF.

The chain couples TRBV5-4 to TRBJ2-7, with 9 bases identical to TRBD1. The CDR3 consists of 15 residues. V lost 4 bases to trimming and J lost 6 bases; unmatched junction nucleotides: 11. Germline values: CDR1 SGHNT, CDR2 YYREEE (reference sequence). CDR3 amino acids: CASSQTGTGLAEQYF. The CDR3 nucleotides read TGTGCCAGCAGCCAAACCGGGACAGGGCTGGCCGAGCAGTACTTC.

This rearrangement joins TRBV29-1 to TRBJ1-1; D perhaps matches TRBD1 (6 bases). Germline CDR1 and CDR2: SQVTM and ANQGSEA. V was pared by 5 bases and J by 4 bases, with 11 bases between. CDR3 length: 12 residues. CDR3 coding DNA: TGCAGCGTTCAGGGGTCGGGCACTGAAGCTTTCTTT. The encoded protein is CSVQGSGTEAFF.

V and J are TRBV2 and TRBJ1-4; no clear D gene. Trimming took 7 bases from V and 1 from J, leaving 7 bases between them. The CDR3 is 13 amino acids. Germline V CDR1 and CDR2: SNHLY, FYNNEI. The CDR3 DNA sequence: TGTGCCAGCACCCAGGAAACTAATGAAAAACTGTTTTTT. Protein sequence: CASTQETNEKLFF.

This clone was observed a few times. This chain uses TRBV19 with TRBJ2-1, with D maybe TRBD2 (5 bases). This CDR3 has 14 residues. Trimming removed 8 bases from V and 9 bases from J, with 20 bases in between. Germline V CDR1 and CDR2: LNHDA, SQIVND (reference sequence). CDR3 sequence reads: CASSLLERGSEQFF. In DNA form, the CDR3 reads TGTGCCAGTTCATTGTTAGAACGGGGAAGTGAGCAGTTCTTC.